This TCR beta chain comes out of a study of vaccination and CD4 T cells after COVID-19. Study-wide background: Four females and six males made up the convalescents, with two Hispanic.

The germline V and J ends were trimmed by 3 bases and 4 bases, with 15 bases remaining between them. CDR3 size: 14 residues. Per germline, CDR1 DFQATT and CDR2 SNEGSKA (reference sequence). The Oncomine TCR Beta short-read assay was what sequenced the DNA obtained from cultured CD4+ T cells. Each CDR3 protein is one row after TCRdb ran MiXCR on the PCR reads. This repertoire shows roughly 23,000 distinct CDR3 sequences, 67% found once; its top ten account for about 22%. Treatment of the sample: roughly ten-day PBMC culture with coronavirus spike peptide pools or control peptides (ViraFEST assay). As concerns this clonotype: Its antigen is currently unknown.

The clonotype comes from a human donor who received a COVID-19 vaccine. Sequencing was performed on CD4+ T cells from blood, cultured in vitro, taken after SARS-CoV-2 vaccination. The gene calls are TRBV20-1 and TRBJ1-2; D is unclear. CDR3 sequence (DNA): TGCAGTGCTAGCGTGGGGAATTGGGGCTATGGCTACACCTTC. This translates into CSASVGNWGYGYTF.